This TCR beta chain was captured in a study of CD8 T cells in Susac syndrome. This CDR3 has 17 amino acids. The germline V gene encodes CDR1 LNHDA and CDR2 SQIVND (reference sequence). V lost 8 bases to trimming and J lost 9 bases; unmatched junction nucleotides: 22. Random hexamers were used to reverse transcribe 0.5 to 1 ug of RNA. Amplification of TCR beta CDR3 by immunoSEQ multiplex PCR spanned 54 Vbeta and 13 Jbeta. Via MiXCR, TCRdb re-called the immunoSEQ multiplex PCR reads, giving one row per CDR3 protein. The sample lists roughly 190,000 distinct CDR3 sequences; about 91% were seen once. The source of this sequence is a human donor with Susac syndrome. Sequencing was done on a sample of CD4+ T cells from PBMCs. V and J are TRBV19 and TRBJ1-5, with TRBD1 matching over 7 bases. The CDR3 reads CASVRQGTPFVVGPQHF. CDR3 DNA sequence: TGTGCCAGTGTCCGACAGGGCACCCCCTTTGTTGTTGGGCCCCAGCATTTT.